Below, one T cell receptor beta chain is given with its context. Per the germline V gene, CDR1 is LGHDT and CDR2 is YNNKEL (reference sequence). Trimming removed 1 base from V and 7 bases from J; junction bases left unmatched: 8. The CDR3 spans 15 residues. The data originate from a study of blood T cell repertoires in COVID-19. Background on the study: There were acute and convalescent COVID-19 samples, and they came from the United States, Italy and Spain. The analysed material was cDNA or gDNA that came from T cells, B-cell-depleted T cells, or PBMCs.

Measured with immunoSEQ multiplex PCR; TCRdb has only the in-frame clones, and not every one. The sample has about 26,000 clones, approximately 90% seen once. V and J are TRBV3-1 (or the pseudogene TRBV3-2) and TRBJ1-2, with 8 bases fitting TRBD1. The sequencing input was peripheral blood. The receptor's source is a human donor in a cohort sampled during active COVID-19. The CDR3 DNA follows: TGTGCCAGCAGCCAAGCTGTCCAACAGGGGGTTGGCTACACCTTC. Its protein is CASSQAVQQGVGYTF.